A selection of T cell receptor beta chains follows, all from one sample in a study of blood T cells in healthy people across ages. TCRdb called the 5' RACE reads again in MiXCR, with one record for every CDR3 protein. The profile shows 920,000 or so distinct CDR3 sequences, 40% to 50% of them singletons. The specimen sequenced was blood. The receptors derive from a woman in her sixties in good health. Each CDR3 is given with its conserved first and last residue. D genes are given only for firm matches. Only part of the rows carry a size: once, few, many, or a class if the clone is expanded.

.	TRBV7-8	TRBJ2-2	.	TGTGCCAGCAGCTTAGCGAATATCGGGTTGGCCACCGGGGAGCTGTTTTTT	CASSLANIGLATGELFF
.	TRBV9	TRBJ2-7	.	TGTGCCAGCGGCGTAGGGCCGCAATACCCCTACGAGCAGTACTTC	CASGVGPQYPYEQYF
.	TRBV6-2/TRBV6-3	TRBJ2-7	few	TGTGCCAGCAGTCGCCCGGATCCCCAGTACTTC	CASSRPDPQYF
TRBD2	TRBV3-1	TRBJ2-1	.	TGTGCCAGCAGCCAACCCCAGGGACTAGCGGGAGGTCACAATGAGCAGTTCTTC	CASSQPQGLAGGHNEQFF
.	TRBV6-2/TRBV6-3	TRBJ1-2	few	TGTGCCAGCAGTTACCAGGGCGCGTGGTATGGCTACACCTTC	CASSYQGAWYGYTF
TRBD2	TRBV20-1	TRBJ2-1	few	TGCAGTGCTACGCTAGCGGGAGGGCTTAATGAGCAGTTCTTC	CSATLAGGLNEQFF
.	TRBV4-1	TRBJ2-7	.	TGCGCCAGCAGCCACGACAACGCAAAGACAGCTCTAACTTACGAGCAGTACTTC	CASSHDNAKTALTYEQYF
.	TRBV25-1	TRBJ2-5	.	TGTGCCAGCAGTGAATTAACGGGGCAGGGGTACAATGAGCAGTACTTC	CASSELTGQGYNEQYF
.	TRBV11-1	TRBJ2-7	.	TGTGCCAGCAGCTTAGCCCCTGGACTATCCTACGAGCAGTACTTC	CASSLAPGLSYEQYF
TRBD2	TRBV3-1	TRBJ2-3	many	TGTGCCAGCAGCCAGAGCGGGATCACAGATACGCAGTATTTT	CASSQSGITDTQYF
.	TRBV20-1	TRBJ2-5	few	TGCAGTGCCCCTCCAGAGCCCGAGATGGGCCAGTACTTC	CSAPPEPEMGQYF
.	TRBV7-8	TRBJ2-7	once	TGTGCCAGCAGCTTGGAGGGGGGCCTCTACAATGAGCAGTACTTC	CASSLEGGLYNEQYF
.	TRBV7-9	TRBJ1-2	.	TGTGCCAGCAGCGCAGCCCTTTGGGATGATTTCTATGGCTACACCTTC	CASSAALWDDFYGYTF
TRBD2	TRBV6-2/TRBV6-3	TRBJ2-7	.	TGTGCCAGCAGCCCGACTAGCGGGAGGGCGGGATACTACTACGAGCAGTACTTC	CASSPTSGRAGYYYEQYF
TRBD1	TRBV10-2	TRBJ2-5	few	TGCGCCAGCAGTGAACAGTGGGACAGAATCCAAGAGACCCAGTACTTC	CASSEQWDRIQETQYF
.	TRBV6-5	TRBJ2-5	.	TGTGCCAGCAGTGTTCAGGGGACCCAAGAGACCCAGTACTTC	CASSVQGTQETQYF
.	TRBV20-1	TRBJ1-6	.	TGCAGTGCCCGGTCGGCGGCCTATAATTCACCCCTCCACTTT	CSARSAAYNSPLHF
TRBD2	TRBV3-1	TRBJ2-1	.	TGTGCCAGCAGCCAGGGCGGGAGGAATGAGCAGTTCTTC	CASSQGGRNEQFF
.	TRBV6-6	TRBJ2-1	.	TGTGCCAGCAGCCCAGTAGGTCCCTCGAATAACAATGAGCAGTTCTTC	CASSPVGPSNNNEQFF
TRBD2	TRBV4-1	TRBJ2-1	.	TGCGCCAGCAGCCAAGGACTAGCGGGAGATTGGAATGAGCAGTTCTTC	CASSQGLAGDWNEQFF
.	TRBV7-6	TRBJ2-1	.	TGTGCCAGCAGCTTAGGAGGGGGAGGAACCTACAATGAGCAGTTCTTC	CASSLGGGGTYNEQFF
.	TRBV27	TRBJ2-3	.	TGTGCCAGCAGTTTATCGATTAGTTGGCGCGAGGATACGCAGTATTTT	CASSLSISWREDTQYF
TRBD1	TRBV30	TRBJ1-2	few	TGTGCCTGGACCTTTAGAGGACAGGGGGTAAATGGCTACACCTTC	CAWTFRGQGVNGYTF
.	TRBV15	TRBJ2-7	.	TGTGCCACCAGCAGAGATCTTCTAGGGGATTCGTACGAGCAGTACTTC	CATSRDLLGDSYEQYF
.	TRBV20-1	TRBJ2-2	.	TGCAGTGCCACCCAGGGCCCCGGGGAGCTGTTTTTT	CSATQGPGELFF
.	TRBV20-1	TRBJ2-1	.	TGCAGTGCTAGTGGACCCGGGGGCCCCTACAATGAGCAGTTCTTC	CSASGPGGPYNEQFF
.	TRBV6-1	TRBJ2-5	.	TGTGCCATTTATGGACGTCCAGGGGAGACCCAGTACTTC	CAIYGRPGETQYF
TRBD2	TRBV11-1	TRBJ2-3	.	TGTGCCAGCAGCTTAATAGCGGGAGGGCTCACAGATACGCAGTATTTT	CASSLIAGGLTDTQYF
.	TRBV27	TRBJ1-2	.	TGTGCCAGCAGTTCCAAGACAAGTCGGGGCTACTACACCTTC	CASSSKTSRGYYTF
TRBD1	TRBV5-1	TRBJ1-1	.	TGCGCCAGCAGCTTTGACAGGGGCAACACTGAAGCTTTCTTT	CASSFDRGNTEAFF
TRBD2	TRBV20-1	TRBJ2-1	few	TGCAGTGCTGAGGGACTAGCGGGAGGTTATGAGCAGTTCTTC	CSAEGLAGGYEQFF
.	TRBV28	TRBJ1-2	.	TGTGCCAGCAGTCAAGGGGCGAGAGCAGGGGAGGGAGGCTACACCTTC	CASSQGARAGEGGYTF
.	TRBV28	TRBJ2-3	few	TGTGCCAGCAGTTTCGGCGGGGGCGTGGGAGATACGCAGTATTTT	CASSFGGGVGDTQYF
.	TRBV20-1	TRBJ2-5	.	TGCAGCCTTGTCGCGGGAGAGACCCAGTACTTC	CSLVAGETQYF
TRBD2	TRBV14	TRBJ2-1	few	TGTGCCAGCAGCGTCGGGACTAGCGCCTACAATGAGCAGTTCTTC	CASSVGTSAYNEQFF
TRBD1	TRBV25-1	TRBJ2-5	.	TGTGCCAGCAGACCACAGGGGAACCAAGAGACCCAGTACTTC	CASRPQGNQETQYF
TRBD1	TRBV20-1	TRBJ1-2	few	TGCAGTGCTAGGGTAACAGGGGGCGCGTATTATGGCTACACCTTC	CSARVTGGAYYGYTF
.	TRBV5-4	TRBJ2-5	.	TGTGCCAGCAGCTTGGACATAACAGACCAAGAGACCCAGTACTTC	CASSLDITDQETQYF
TRBD1	TRBV28	TRBJ1-4	.	TGTGCCAGCAGAAATCAGGGGGGGGTGGCTAATGAAAAACTGTTTTTT	CASRNQGGVANEKLFF
.	TRBV2	TRBJ2-5	.	TGTGCCAGCAGCCCCTCCTTGTGGGGGACCCAGTACTTC	CASSPSLWGTQYF
TRBD2	TRBV10-3	TRBJ2-7	.	TGTGCCATCAGTGTCCCCGAACGACTAGCGGGGGGCTACGAGCAGTACTTC	CAISVPERLAGGYEQYF
.	TRBV12-3/TRBV12-4	TRBJ2-5	.	TGTGCCAGCAGTTTCACGACAGGGAGGCACCAAGAGACCCAGTACTTC	CASSFTTGRHQETQYF
TRBD2	TRBV5-1	TRBJ2-7	.	TGCGCCAGCAGAACTAGCGGGAGGAGTGAGCAGTACTTC	CASRTSGRSEQYF
TRBD2	TRBV6-2/TRBV6-3	TRBJ2-7	.	TGTGCCAGCAGTTACTCCCGGAAGGGGTATAGCGGGACTAACTCCTACGAGCAGTACTTC	CASSYSRKGYSGTNSYEQYF
TRBD2	TRBV11-2	TRBJ2-7	.	TGTGCCAGCAGACGACTAGCGGGAGACCCAGCCTACAATGAGCAGTACTTC	CASRRLAGDPAYNEQYF
.	TRBV3-1	TRBJ2-7	few	TGTGCCAGCGGGGGCCAGGGACCCAGCTCCTCCTACAATGAGCAGTACTTC	CASGGQGPSSSYNEQYF
TRBD2	TRBV12-3/TRBV12-4	TRBJ2-3	.	TGTGCCAGCGGCTACTCTAGCGGTAGCACAGATACGCAGTATTTT	CASGYSSGSTDTQYF
.	TRBV5-1	TRBJ2-7	few	TGCGCCAGCAGCTTTGAGGGGGGCGTCCGACACGAGCAGTACTTC	CASSFEGGVRHEQYF
TRBD2	TRBV5-6	TRBJ2-1	.	TGTGCCAGCAGTGGTGGACTAGCGGGAGTTTTAGGTTATGAGCAGTTCTTC	CASSGGLAGVLGYEQFF
.	TRBV10-3	TRBJ2-1	.	TGTGCCAGCTTACCGGGACTCGCTAGCTCCTACAATGAGCAGTTCTTC	CASLPGLASSYNEQFF
TRBD1	TRBV28	TRBJ2-7	many	TGTGCCAGCAGTTTTTCCGGGACAGGGACCTACGAGCAGTACTTC	CASSFSGTGTYEQYF
TRBD1	TRBV5-1	TRBJ1-2	.	TGCGCCAGCAGAGGGCAGGGGGCCATGGACTATGGCTACACCTTC	CASRGQGAMDYGYTF